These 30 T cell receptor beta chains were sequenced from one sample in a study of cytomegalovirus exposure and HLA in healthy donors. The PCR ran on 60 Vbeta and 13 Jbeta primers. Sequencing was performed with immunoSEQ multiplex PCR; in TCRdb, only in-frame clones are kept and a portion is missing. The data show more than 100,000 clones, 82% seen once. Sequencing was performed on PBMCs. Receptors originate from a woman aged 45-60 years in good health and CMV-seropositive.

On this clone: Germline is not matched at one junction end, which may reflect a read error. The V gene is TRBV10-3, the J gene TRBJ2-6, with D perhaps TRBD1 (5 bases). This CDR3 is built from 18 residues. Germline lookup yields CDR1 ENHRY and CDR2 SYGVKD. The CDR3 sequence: CAISEISGGMSGANGLTF. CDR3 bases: TGTGCCATCAGTGAGATTTCGGGCGGCATGTCTGGGGCCAACGGCCTGACTTTC.

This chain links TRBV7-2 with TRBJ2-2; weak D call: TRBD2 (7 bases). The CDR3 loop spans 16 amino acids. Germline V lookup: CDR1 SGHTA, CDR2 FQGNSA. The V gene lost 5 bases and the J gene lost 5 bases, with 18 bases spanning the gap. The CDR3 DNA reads TGTGCCAGCAGCCGCGGGGGCGGTGACTTTACCGGGGAGCTGTTTTTT. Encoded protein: CASSRGGGDFTGELFF.

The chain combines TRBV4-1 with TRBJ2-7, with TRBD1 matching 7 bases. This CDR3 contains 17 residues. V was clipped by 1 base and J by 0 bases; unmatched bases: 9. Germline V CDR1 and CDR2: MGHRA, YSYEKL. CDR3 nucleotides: TGCGCCAGCAGCCAAGTGCTTAGGAACAGGGGCTCCTACGAGCAGTACTTC. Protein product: CASSQVLRNRGSYEQYF.

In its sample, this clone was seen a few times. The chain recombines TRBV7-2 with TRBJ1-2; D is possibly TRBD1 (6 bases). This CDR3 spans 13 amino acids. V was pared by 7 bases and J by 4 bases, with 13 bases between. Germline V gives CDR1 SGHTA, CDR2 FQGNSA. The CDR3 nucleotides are TGTGCCAGCAACTCCGGGACACTCTATGGCTACACCTTC. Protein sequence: CASNSGTLYGYTF.

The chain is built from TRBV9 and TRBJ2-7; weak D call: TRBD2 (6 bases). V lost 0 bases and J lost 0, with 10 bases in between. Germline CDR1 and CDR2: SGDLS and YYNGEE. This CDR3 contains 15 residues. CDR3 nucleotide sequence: TGTGCCAGCAGCGTAGCGGACGGGAGCTCCTACGAGCAGTACTTC. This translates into CASSVADGSSYEQYF.

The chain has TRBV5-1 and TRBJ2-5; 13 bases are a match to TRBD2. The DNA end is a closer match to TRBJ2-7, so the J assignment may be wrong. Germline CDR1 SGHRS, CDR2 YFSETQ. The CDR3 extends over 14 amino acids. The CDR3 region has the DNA TGCGCCAGCAGCTTGCGACTAGCGGGAGGCGAGCAGTACTTC. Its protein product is CASSLRLAGGEQYF.

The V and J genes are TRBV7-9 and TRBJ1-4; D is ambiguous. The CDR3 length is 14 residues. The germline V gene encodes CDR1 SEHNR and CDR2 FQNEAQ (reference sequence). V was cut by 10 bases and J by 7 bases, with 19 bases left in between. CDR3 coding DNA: TGTGCCATACCTGTTTGGCGGGATAGTGAAAAACTGTTTTTT. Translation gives CAIPVWRDSEKLFF.

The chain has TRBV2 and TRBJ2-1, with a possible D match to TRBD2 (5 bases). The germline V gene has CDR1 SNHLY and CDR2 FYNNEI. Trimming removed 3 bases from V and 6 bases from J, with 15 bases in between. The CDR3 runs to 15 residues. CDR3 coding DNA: TGTGCCAGCAGTGACCAGTCTAGGCGGGTCAATGAGCAGTTCTTC. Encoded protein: CASSDQSRRVNEQFF.

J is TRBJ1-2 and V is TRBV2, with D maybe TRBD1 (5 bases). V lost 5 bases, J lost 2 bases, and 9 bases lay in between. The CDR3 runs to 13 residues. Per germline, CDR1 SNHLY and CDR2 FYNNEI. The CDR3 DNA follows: TGTGCCAGCAGTACGGGGGGGAACTATGGCTACACCTTC. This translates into CASSTGGNYGYTF.

In DNA, the CDR3 is TGTGCCAGCAGTTCGACAGTTACCTACGAGCAGTACTTC. This gives the protein CASSSTVTYEQYF. The V gene is TRBV6-1, the J gene TRBJ2-7; D is possibly TRBD1 (5 bases). Germline-derived CDR1 and CDR2 are MNHNS and SASEGT. V was trimmed by 5 bases and J by 2 bases, leaving 10 bases between them. The CDR3 has 13 amino acids.

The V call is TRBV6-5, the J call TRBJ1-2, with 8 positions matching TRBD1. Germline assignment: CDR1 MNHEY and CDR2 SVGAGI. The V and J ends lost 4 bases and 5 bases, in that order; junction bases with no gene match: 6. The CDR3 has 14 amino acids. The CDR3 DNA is TGTGCCAGCAGTTCTTCAGACAGGGGTTATGGCTACACCTTC. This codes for CASSSSDRGYGYTF.

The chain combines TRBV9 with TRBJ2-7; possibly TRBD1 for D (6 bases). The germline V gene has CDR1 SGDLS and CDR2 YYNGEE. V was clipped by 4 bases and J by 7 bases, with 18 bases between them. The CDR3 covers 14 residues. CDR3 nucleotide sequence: TGTGCCAGCAGCTTTGCCCCAAACAGGGCTGAGCAGTACTTC. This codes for CASSFAPNRAEQYF.

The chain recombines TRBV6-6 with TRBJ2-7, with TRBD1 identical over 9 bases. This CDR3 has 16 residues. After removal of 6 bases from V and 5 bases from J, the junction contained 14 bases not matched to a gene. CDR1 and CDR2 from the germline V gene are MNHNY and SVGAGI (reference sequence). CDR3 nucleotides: TGTGCCAGCAGAGCTCCCGGGGGAACAGGGGGCGACGAGCAGTACTTC. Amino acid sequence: CASRAPGGTGGDEQYF.

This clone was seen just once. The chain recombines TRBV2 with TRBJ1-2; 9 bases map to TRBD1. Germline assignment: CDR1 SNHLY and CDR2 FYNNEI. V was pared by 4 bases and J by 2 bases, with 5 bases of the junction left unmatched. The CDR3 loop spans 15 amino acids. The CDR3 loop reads CASSVGQGRNYGYTF. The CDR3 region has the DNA TGTGCCAGCAGTGTTGGACAGGGGCGAAACTATGGCTACACCTTC.

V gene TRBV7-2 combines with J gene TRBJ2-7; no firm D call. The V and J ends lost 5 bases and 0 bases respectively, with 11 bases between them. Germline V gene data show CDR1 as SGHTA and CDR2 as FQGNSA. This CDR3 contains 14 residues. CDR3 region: CASSPGFLSYEQYF. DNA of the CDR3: TGTGCCAGCAGCCCCGGGTTCCTCTCCTACGAGCAGTACTTC.

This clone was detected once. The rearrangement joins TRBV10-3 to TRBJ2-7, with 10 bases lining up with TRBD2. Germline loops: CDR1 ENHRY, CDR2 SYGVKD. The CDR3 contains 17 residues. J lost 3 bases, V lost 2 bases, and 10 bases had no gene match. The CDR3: CAISELTGTSVGYEQYF. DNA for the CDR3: TGTGCCATCAGTGAGCTCACCGGGACTAGCGTGGGCTACGAGCAGTACTTC.

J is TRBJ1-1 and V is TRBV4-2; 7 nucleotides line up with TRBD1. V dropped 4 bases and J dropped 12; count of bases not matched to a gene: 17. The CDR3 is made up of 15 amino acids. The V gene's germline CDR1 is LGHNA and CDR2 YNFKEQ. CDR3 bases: TGTGCCAGCAGCCTTACTACCGGGACAGATGGCCCAACTTTCTTT. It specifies CASSLTTGTDGPTFF.

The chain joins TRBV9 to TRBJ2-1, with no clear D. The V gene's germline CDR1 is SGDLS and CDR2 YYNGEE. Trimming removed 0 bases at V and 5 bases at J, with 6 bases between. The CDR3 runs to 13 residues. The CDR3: CASSVGTHNEQFF. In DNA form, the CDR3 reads TGTGCCAGCAGCGTAGGTACACACAATGAGCAGTTCTTC.

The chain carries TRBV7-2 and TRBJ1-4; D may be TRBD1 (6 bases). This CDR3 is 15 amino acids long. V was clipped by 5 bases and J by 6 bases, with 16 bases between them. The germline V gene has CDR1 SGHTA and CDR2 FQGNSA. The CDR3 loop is CASSPSGVRHEKLFF. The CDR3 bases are TGTGCCAGCAGCCCGTCAGGGGTCCGCCATGAAAAACTGTTTTTT. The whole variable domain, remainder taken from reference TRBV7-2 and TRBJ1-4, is GAGVSQSPSNKVTEKGKDVELRCDPISGHTALYWYRQSLGQGLEFLIYFQGNSAPDKSGLPSDRFSAERTGGSVSTLTIQRTQQEDSAVYLCASSPSGVRHEKLFFGSGTQLSVL.

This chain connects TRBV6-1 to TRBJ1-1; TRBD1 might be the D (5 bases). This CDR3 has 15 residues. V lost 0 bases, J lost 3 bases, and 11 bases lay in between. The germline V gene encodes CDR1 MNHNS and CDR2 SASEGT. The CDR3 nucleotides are TGTGCCAGCAGTGAAGCGCTCAGACAGTACACTGAAGCTTTCTTT. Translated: CASSEALRQYTEAFF.

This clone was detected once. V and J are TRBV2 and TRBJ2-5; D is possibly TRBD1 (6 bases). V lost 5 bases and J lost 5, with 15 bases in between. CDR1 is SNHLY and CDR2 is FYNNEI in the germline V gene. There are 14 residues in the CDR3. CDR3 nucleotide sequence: TGTGCCAGCAGTTCTCTACAGGGAAGTGAGACCCAGTACTTC. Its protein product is CASSSLQGSETQYF.

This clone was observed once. The CDR3 spells CATSRGPGQNEKLFF. CDR3 DNA: TGTGCCACCAGCAGAGGTCCGGGACAGAATGAAAAACTGTTTTTT. V gene TRBV15 combines with J gene TRBJ1-4, with TRBD1 matching over 7 bases. V shed 1 base, J shed 5 bases, and the junction held 4 bases outside the gene matches. From germline, CDR1 is LNHNV and CDR2 YYDKDF (reference sequence). The CDR3 covers 15 residues.

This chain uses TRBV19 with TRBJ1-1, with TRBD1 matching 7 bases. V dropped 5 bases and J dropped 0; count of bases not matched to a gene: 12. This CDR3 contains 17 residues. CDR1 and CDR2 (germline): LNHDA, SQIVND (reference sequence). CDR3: CASSPTGDRGMNTEAFF. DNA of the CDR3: TGTGCCAGTAGTCCCACAGGGGATCGAGGGATGAACACTGAAGCTTTCTTT.

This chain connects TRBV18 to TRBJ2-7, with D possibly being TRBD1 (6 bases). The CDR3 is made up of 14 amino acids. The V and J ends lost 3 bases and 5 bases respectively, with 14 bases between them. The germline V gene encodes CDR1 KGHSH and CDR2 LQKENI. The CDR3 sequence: CASSPLEGGHEQYF. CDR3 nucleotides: TGTGCCAGCTCACCTTTAGAAGGGGGTCACGAGCAGTACTTC.

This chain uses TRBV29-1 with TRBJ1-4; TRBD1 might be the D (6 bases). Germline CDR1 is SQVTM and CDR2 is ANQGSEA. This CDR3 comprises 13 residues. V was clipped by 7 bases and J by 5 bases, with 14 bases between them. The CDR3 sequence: CSATGSGNEKLFF. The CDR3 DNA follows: TGCAGCGCCACAGGGTCGGGGAATGAAAAACTGTTTTTT.

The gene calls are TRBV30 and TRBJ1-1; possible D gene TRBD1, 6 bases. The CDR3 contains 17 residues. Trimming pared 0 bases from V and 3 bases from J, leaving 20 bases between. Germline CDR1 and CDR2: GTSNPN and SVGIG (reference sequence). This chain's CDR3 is CAWSVRGAGYPDTEAFF. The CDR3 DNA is TGTGCCTGGAGTGTACGGGGGGCAGGTTATCCGGACACTGAAGCTTTCTTT.

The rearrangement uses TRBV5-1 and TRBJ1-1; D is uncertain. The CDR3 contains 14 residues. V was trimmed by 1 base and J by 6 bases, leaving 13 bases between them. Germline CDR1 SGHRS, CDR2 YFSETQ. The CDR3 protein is CASSLRGLSAEAFF. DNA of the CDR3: TGCGCCAGCAGCTTGCGCGGCCTTTCAGCTGAAGCTTTCTTT.

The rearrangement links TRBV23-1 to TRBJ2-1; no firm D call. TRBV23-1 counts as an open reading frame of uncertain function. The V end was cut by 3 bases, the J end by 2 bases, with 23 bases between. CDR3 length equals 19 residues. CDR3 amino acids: CASSHSWRSGLTTYNEQFF. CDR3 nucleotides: TGCGCCAGCAGTCATTCCTGGCGATCTGGGCTAACCACCTACAATGAGCAGTTCTTC.

CDR3 DNA: TGTGCCATCAGTGAGCAACAGGCCAACACCGGGGAGCTGTTTTTT. Translated: CAISEQQANTGELFF. This sequence joins TRBV10-3 and TRBJ2-2, with D possibly TRBD1 on 5 matching bases. The CDR3 length is 15 residues. Per the germline V gene, CDR1 is ENHRY and CDR2 is SYGVKD. V lost 2 bases and J 2 bases, leaving 9 bases between the germline ends.

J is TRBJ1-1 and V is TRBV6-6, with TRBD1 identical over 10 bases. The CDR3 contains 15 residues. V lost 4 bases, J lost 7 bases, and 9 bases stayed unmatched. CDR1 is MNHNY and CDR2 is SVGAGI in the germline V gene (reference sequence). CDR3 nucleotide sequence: TGTGCCAGCAGTTCCCCCGGACAGGGGGTGGGTGAAGCTTTCTTT. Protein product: CASSSPGQGVGEAFF.